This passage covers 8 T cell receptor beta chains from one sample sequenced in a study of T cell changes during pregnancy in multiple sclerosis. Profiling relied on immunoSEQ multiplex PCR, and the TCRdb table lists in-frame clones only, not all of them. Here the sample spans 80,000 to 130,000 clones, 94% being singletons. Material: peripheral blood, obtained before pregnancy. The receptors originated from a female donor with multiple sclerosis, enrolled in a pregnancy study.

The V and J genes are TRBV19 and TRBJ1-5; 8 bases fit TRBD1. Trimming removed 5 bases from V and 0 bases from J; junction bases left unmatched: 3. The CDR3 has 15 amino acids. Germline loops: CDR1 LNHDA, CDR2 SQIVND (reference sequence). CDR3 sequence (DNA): TGTGCCAGTAGTTCACAGGGGGATAGCAATCAGCCCCAGCATTTT. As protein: CASSSQGDSNQPQHF.

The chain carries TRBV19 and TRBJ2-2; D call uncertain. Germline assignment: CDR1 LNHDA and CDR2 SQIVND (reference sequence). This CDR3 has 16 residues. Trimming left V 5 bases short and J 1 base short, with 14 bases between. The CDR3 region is CASSPPDGLNTGELFF. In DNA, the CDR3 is TGTGCCAGTAGTCCTCCAGACGGGTTGAACACCGGGGAGCTGTTTTTT.

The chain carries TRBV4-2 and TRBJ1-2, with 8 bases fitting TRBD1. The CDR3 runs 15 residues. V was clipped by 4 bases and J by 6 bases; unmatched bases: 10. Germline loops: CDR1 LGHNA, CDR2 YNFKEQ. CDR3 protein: CASSRSTGGVDGYTF. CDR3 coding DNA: TGTGCCAGCAGCCGATCCACAGGGGGAGTCGATGGCTACACCTTC.

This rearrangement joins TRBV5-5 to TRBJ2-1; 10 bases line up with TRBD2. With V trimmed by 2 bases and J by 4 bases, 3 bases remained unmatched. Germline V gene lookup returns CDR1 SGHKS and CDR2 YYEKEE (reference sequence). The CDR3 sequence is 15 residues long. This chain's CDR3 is CASSLAGGNYNEQFF. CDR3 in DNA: TGTGCCAGCAGCTTAGCGGGAGGGAATTACAATGAGCAGTTCTTC.

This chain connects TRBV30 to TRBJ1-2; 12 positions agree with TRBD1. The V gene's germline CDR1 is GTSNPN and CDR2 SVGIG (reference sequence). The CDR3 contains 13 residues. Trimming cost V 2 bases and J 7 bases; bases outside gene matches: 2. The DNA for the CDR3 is TGTGCCTGGAGTCAGGGACAGGGGGCTGGCTACACCTTC. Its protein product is CAWSQGQGAGYTF.

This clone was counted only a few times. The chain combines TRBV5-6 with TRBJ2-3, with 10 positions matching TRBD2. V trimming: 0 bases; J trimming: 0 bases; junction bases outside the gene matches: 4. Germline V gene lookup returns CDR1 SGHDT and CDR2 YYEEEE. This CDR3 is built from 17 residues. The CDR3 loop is CASSLVGLAVSTDTQYF. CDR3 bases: TGTGCCAGCAGCTTGGTTGGACTAGCGGTTAGCACAGATACGCAGTATTTT.

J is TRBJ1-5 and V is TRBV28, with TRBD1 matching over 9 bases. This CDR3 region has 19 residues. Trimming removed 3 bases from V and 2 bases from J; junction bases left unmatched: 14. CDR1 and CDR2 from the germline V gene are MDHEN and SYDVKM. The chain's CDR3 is CASSFPSGQGAGGNQPQHF. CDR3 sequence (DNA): TGTGCCAGCAGTTTCCCATCGGGACAGGGTGCGGGGGGCAATCAGCCCCAGCATTTT.

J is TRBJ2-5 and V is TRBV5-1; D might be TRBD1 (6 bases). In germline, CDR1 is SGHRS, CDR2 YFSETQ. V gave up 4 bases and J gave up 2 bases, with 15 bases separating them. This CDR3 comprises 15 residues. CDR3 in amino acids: CASSLQGSYQETQYF. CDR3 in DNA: TGCGCCAGCAGCCTCCAGGGGTCGTATCAAGAGACCCAGTACTTC. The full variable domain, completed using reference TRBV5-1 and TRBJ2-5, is KAGVTQTPRYLIKTRGQQVTLSCSPISGHRSVSWYQQTPGQGLQFLFEYFSETQRNKGNFPGRFSGRQFSNSRSEMNVSTLELGDSALYLCASSLQGSYQETQYFGPGTRLLVL.